Following are 13 T cell receptor beta chains from one sample sequenced in a study of blood T cell repertoires in COVID-19. Clones were read by immunoSEQ multiplex PCR, and TCRdb kept only the in-frame ones, dropping some. Among 140,000 to 150,000 clones, around 86% were seen once, and the ten largest hold around 6.3%. Specimen: peripheral blood. The receptors were gathered from a man older than 75 with acute or convalescent COVID-19.

V and J are TRBV15 and TRBJ1-2, with a tentative D call TRBD1 (5 bases). The germline V gene encodes CDR1 LNHNV and CDR2 YYDKDF (reference sequence). V was clipped by 5 bases and J by 8 bases, with 27 bases between them. This CDR3 comprises 17 residues. DNA of the CDR3: TGTGCCACCAGCGGAAGAGGATTGGGACTTACCACGAGGGGCTACACCTTC. Amino acids: CATSGRGLGLTTRGYTF.

This clone was picked up a small number of times. V usage is TRBV6-5 and J usage is TRBJ2-7, with 9 bases matching TRBD2. V lost 6 bases to trimming and J lost 5 bases; unmatched junction nucleotides: 11. There are 15 residues in the CDR3. Germline-derived CDR1 and CDR2 are MNHEY and SVGAGI. The CDR3 spells CASRSSGRGSHEQYF. For the CDR3, the DNA is TGTGCCAGCAGGAGTAGCGGGAGAGGTTCCCACGAGCAGTACTTC.

V usage is TRBV5-1 and J usage is TRBJ2-3, with D possibly TRBD2 on 6 matching bases. CDR1 is SGHRS and CDR2 is YFSETQ in the germline V gene. Trimming removed 1 base at V and 4 bases at J, with 13 bases between. The CDR3 is made up of 15 amino acids. DNA for the CDR3: TGCGCCAGCAGCTTGCTAGCGCCCCCGGCAGATACGCAGTATTTT. This gives the protein CASSLLAPPADTQYF. The variable domain in full, completed from reference TRBV5-1 and TRBJ2-3, reads KAGVTQTPRYLIKTRGQQVTLSCSPISGHRSVSWYQQTPGQGLQFLFEYFSETQRNKGNFPGRFSGRQFSNSRSEMNVSTLELGDSALYLCASSLLAPPADTQYFGPGTRLTVL.

The V call is TRBV3-1 (or the pseudogene TRBV3-2), the J call TRBJ2-7, with 8 nucleotides matching TRBD1. The CDR3 is 13 amino acids. Germline CDR1 reads LGHDT; CDR2 reads YNNKEL (reference sequence). After removal of 9 bases from V and 4 bases from J, the junction contained 8 bases not matched to a gene. The CDR3 region has the DNA TGTGCCAGTACGAGACAGGGGCAATACGAGCAGTACTTC. This sequence encodes CASTRQGQYEQYF.

The rearrangement links TRBV3-1 (or the pseudogene TRBV3-2) to TRBJ1-6; weak D call: TRBD1 (6 bases). Trimming shortened V by 1 base and J by 9 bases, and 19 bases separated the two germline ends. Germline CDR1 is LGHDT and CDR2 is YNNKEL (reference sequence). The CDR3 runs to 17 residues. CDR3 in amino acids: CASSQGGQGLLVSPLHF. The CDR3 bases are TGTGCCAGCAGCCAAGGGGGGCAGGGGTTGTTAGTTTCACCCCTCCACTTT.

This chain uses TRBV7-2 with TRBJ2-2; D gene ambiguous. This CDR3 contains 12 residues. The germline CDR1 and CDR2 sequences are SGHTA and FQGNSA. V was cut by 2 bases and J by 7 bases, with 5 bases left in between. The CDR3 DNA follows: TGTGCCAGCAGCTTACTTCTCGGGGAGCTGTTTTTT. Protein: CASSLLLGELFF.

The rearrangement joins TRBV28 to TRBJ2-5; perhaps TRBD2 as D (6 bases). This CDR3 spans 13 amino acids. The germline CDR1 and CDR2 sequences are MDHEN and SYDVKM. Trimming removed 7 bases at V and 7 bases at J, with 16 bases between. CDR3 nucleotide sequence: TGTGCCAGCACCCTTTCTAGCGTCGGGACCCAGTACTTC. Translation: CASTLSSVGTQYF.

The rearrangement joins TRBV6-6 to TRBJ2-7; D remains unclear. Germline V gene lookup returns CDR1 MNHNY and CDR2 SVGAGI (reference sequence). Trimming took 6 bases from V and 5 from J, leaving 8 bases between them. CDR3 length: 11 amino acids. The CDR3 loop reads CASSLRDEQYF. The CDR3 bases are TGTGCCAGCAGCCTTCGTGACGAGCAGTACTTC.

CDR3 bases: TGTGCCAGCAGCCAGGCACAACTAGAAAAACTGTTTTTT. It is translated as CASSQAQLEKLFF. The V call is TRBV3-1 (or the pseudogene TRBV3-2), the J call TRBJ1-4; no definite D call. Germline lookup yields CDR1 LGHDT and CDR2 YNNKEL (reference sequence). V lost 3 bases, J lost 8 bases, and 10 bases lay in between. CDR3 length: 13 residues.

The V gene is TRBV7-6, the J gene TRBJ2-7, with 14 positions matching TRBD2. The V gene end was trimmed by 5 bases and the J gene end by 4 bases; junction bases not matched to a gene: 7. Germline V gene sequence: CDR1 SGHVS, CDR2 FNYEAQ. The length of the CDR3 is 16 residues. The CDR3 nucleotides are TGTGCCAGCAGCGGAACGGGACTAGCGGGAGCTTACGAGCAGTACTTC. Translation gives CASSGTGLAGAYEQYF.

This chain joins TRBV19 and TRBJ1-5; no clear D. V was clipped by 9 bases and J by 3 bases, with 21 bases between them. The CDR3 runs 16 residues. The germline gives CDR1 LNHDA, CDR2 SQIVND (reference sequence). CDR3 coding DNA: TGTGCCAGCCACGAAGTGGGCAGAACCTCCAATCAGCCCCAGCATTTT. It specifies CASHEVGRTSNQPQHF. Filled out from reference TRBV19 and TRBJ1-5, the complete variable domain reads DGGITQSPKYLFRKEGQNVTLSCEQNLNHDAMYWYRQDPGQGLRLIYYSQIVNDFQKGDIAEGYSVSREKKESFPLTVTSAQKNPTAFYLCASHEVGRTSNQPQHFGDGTRLSIL.

The CDR3 reads CASSQFLLAGSTDTQYF. CDR3 DNA sequence: TGTGCCAGCAGCCAATTCTTACTAGCGGGGAGCACAGATACGCAGTATTTT. This rearrangement joins TRBV3-1 (or the pseudogene TRBV3-2) to TRBJ2-3, with 10 bases fitting TRBD2. V dropped 2 bases and J dropped 0; count of bases not matched to a gene: 5. From germline, CDR1 is LGHDT and CDR2 YNNKEL (reference sequence). There are 17 residues in the CDR3.

The chain uses TRBV7-2 and TRBJ2-1; 16 bases map to TRBD2. The ends lost 4 bases at V and 8 bases at J; junction bases unmatched: 5. Germline loops: CDR1 SGHTA, CDR2 FQGNSA. The CDR3 has 16 amino acids. The CDR3 nucleotides are TGTGCCAGCAGCTCGGGACTAGCGGGGGGGCCGGATGAGCAGTTCTTC. Amino acid sequence: CASSSGLAGGPDEQFF.